The entry that follows covers one TCR beta chain sequence. Its antigen specificity is not known. The input lacks base qualities; no much larger clone sits a single base away. This specimen belongs to a study of control samples from healthy donors and cancer patients (dated by TCRdb to the early 2020s). Library preparation employed the immunoSEQ multiplex PCR assay. Drawn from immuneACCESS, this table holds only the in-frame rearrangements with V and J called that TCRdb kept. Clones are partly lost; checked studies trace under half to an unresolved V gene and leave the rest unexplained. Counted in this sample were about 140,000 clones; approximately 94% of them appeared once. Less than 15% of the sample rests with the top ten. Trimming accounts for 10 bases at V and 5 bases at J, while the number of junction bases matched to no gene is 5. The germline V gene encodes CDR1 MGHDK and CDR2 SYGVNS. CDR3 length: 11 amino acids, cysteine to phenylalanine. Only CDR3 DNA remains: 33 bases, in frame from the first base.

The sequencing input was blood. The TCR originated in a man aged 35 to 55 in good health. The sequence joins TRBV25-1 to TRBJ2-7; TRBD1 matches 7 bases in the middle. The CDR3 is CATQGVNEQYF. The nucleotide sequence is given as TGTGCCACGCAGGGGGTCAACGAGCAGTACTTC.